One sample yielded the 18 T cell receptor beta chains listed below, sequenced in a study of CD4 T cells in relation to SARS-CoV-2 and coronaviruses. This table comes from immunoSEQ multiplex PCR, and its TCRdb copy is limited to in-frame clones, with some not included. The sample includes approximately 20,000 clones, just over 75% of them seen just once. The unexposed donors gave CD4+ T cells in about 2011-2018, prior to COVID-19. CD4+ T cells were isolated from the cells after around 10 days of culture. Their target antigens are unknown. The source material was CD4+ T cells from PBMCs, cultured in vitro. All receptors derive from a human donor in good health.

The chain couples TRBV29-1 to TRBJ2-7; 13 positions match TRBD2. This CDR3 contains 16 residues. Germline CDR1 SQVTM, CDR2 ANQGSEA. The V gene end was trimmed by 3 bases and the J gene end by 6 bases; junction bases not matched to a gene: 11. The CDR3 DNA sequence: TGCAGCGTTGATGGTTTAGTTGGGACTAGCGGGATCGAGCAGTACTTC. It codes for CSVDGLVGTSGIEQYF.

The V gene is TRBV19, the J gene TRBJ2-7; TRBD2 might be the D (6 bases). Trimming removed 8 bases at V and 2 bases at J, with 16 bases between. This CDR3 is 14 amino acids long. Germline V gene lookup returns CDR1 LNHDA and CDR2 SQIVND (reference sequence). The CDR3 DNA follows: TGTGCCAGTGCTGAGCGGGCTCAAACCTACGAGCAGTACTTC. Translated, it gives CASAERAQTYEQYF. The variable domain in full, completed from reference TRBV19 and TRBJ2-7, reads DGGITQSPKYLFRKEGQNVTLSCEQNLNHDAMYWYRQDPGQGLRLIYYSQIVNDFQKGDIAEGYSVSREKKESFPLTVTSAQKNPTAFYLCASAERAQTYEQYFGPGTRLTVT.

This chain uses TRBV5-4 with TRBJ2-2; 10 positions agree with TRBD1. The ends lost 4 bases at V and 7 bases at J; junction bases unmatched: 10. This CDR3 has 16 amino acids. The germline gives CDR1 SGHNT, CDR2 YYREEE (reference sequence). CDR3 DNA sequence: TGTGCCAGCAGCCACCCGGGACAGGGGACGATCGGGGAGCTGTTTTTT. Translation gives CASSHPGQGTIGELFF.

This chain uses TRBV2 with TRBJ1-2; D gene uncertain. Trimming cost V 4 bases and J 2 bases, with 8 bases left between them. Germline V CDR1 and CDR2: SNHLY, FYNNEI. There are 13 residues in the CDR3. The CDR3 reads CASSADQNYGYTF. DNA of the CDR3: TGTGCCAGCAGTGCTGATCAAAACTATGGCTACACCTTC.

The chain carries TRBV5-4 and TRBJ2-7; TRBD2 is a possible D gene (5 bases). V was shortened by 1 base and J by 0 bases, with 11 bases between the two germline ends. Germline assignment: CDR1 SGHNT and CDR2 YYREEE (reference sequence). This CDR3 is built from 15 residues. CDR3 protein: CASSLSVASSYEQYF. Here the CDR3 DNA reads TGTGCCAGCAGCTTGTCTGTAGCGAGCTCCTACGAGCAGTACTTC. The complete variable domain, with remaining parts taken from reference TRBV5-4 and TRBJ2-7, reads ETGVTQSPTHLIKTRGQQVTLRCSSQSGHNTVSWYQQALGQGPQFIFQYYREEENGRGNFPPRFSGLQFPNYSSELNVNALELDDSALYLCASSLSVASSYEQYFGPGTRLTVT.

The count of this clone is one. The V call is TRBV2, the J call TRBJ1-1, with unresolved D. CDR3 length: 13 residues. Between the trimmed V and J ends, which lost 7 bases and 1 base, there was a span of 10 bases. Germline V gives CDR1 SNHLY, CDR2 FYNNEI. For the CDR3, the DNA is TGTGCCAGCAAAACCTTGACGAACACTGAAGCTTTCTTT. Its translation is CASKTLTNTEAFF. Variable domain in full (rest from reference TRBV2 and TRBJ1-1): EPEVTQTPSHQVTQMGQEVILRCVPISNHLYFYWYRQILGQKVEFLVSFYNNEISEKSEIFDDQFSVERPDGSNFTLKIRSTKLEDSAMYFCASKTLTNTEAFFGQGTRLTVV.

The chain has TRBV10-3 and TRBJ2-7, with 8 bases matching TRBD1. V shed 8 bases and J 3 bases; nucleotides not matched to a gene: 6. The CDR3 has 13 amino acids. CDR1 is ENHRY, CDR2 SYGVKD, per germline. The CDR3 loop reads CAISGTGVYEQYF. Written as DNA, the CDR3 is TGTGCCATCTCCGGGACAGGCGTCTACGAGCAGTACTTC.

The V gene is TRBV2, the J gene TRBJ2-3; 7 bases align to TRBD1. Per germline, CDR1 SNHLY and CDR2 FYNNEI. The V segment lost 5 bases and the J segment 2 bases; nucleotides outside the gene matches: 4. This CDR3 is built from 14 residues. The CDR3 region has the DNA TGTGCCAGCAGTACCGGGACAGTCACAGATACGCAGTATTTT. Its protein product is CASSTGTVTDTQYF.

The gene calls are TRBV5-1 and TRBJ2-5; D call uncertain. V gave up 3 bases and J gave up 2 bases, with 5 bases separating them. Germline V gene sequence: CDR1 SGHRS, CDR2 YFSETQ. CDR3 length equals 12 residues. CDR3 sequence (DNA): TGCGCCAGCAGCTCACAACAAGAGACCCAGTACTTC. It codes for CASSSQQETQYF.

V usage is TRBV6-5 and J usage is TRBJ1-2, with 7 nucleotides matching TRBD1. CDR3 length: 16 amino acids. Germline values: CDR1 MNHEY, CDR2 SVGAGI. V dropped 0 bases and J dropped 0; count of bases not matched to a gene: 4. CDR3 region: CASSYSPDRANYGYTF. CDR3 nucleotides: TGTGCCAGCAGTTACTCTCCTGACAGGGCTAACTATGGCTACACCTTC.

This clone was recorded once. The rearrangement joins TRBV7-2 to TRBJ2-7; D not resolved. CDR1 and CDR2 from the germline V gene are SGHTA and FQGNSA. There are 15 residues in the CDR3. The V gene lost 5 bases and the J gene lost 1 base, with 15 bases spanning the gap. CDR3 region: CASSPPQVRSYEQYF. The CDR3 coding sequence is TGTGCCAGCAGCCCCCCCCAGGTGAGATCCTACGAGCAGTACTTC.

The chain is built from TRBV3-1 (or the pseudogene TRBV3-2) and TRBJ2-7, with 7 nucleotides matching TRBD2. The germline CDR1 and CDR2 sequences are LGHDT and YNNKEL (reference sequence). V dropped 3 bases and J dropped 2; count of bases not matched to a gene: 7. The CDR3 consists of 15 residues. This CDR3 is CASSQGLAATYEQYF. The CDR3 coding sequence is TGTGCCAGCAGCCAGGGGCTAGCGGCTACCTACGAGCAGTACTTC.

This chain connects TRBV6-5 to TRBJ2-4, with D unresolved. Trimming removed 6 bases from V and 8 bases from J, with 14 bases in between. This CDR3 has 13 amino acids. CDR1 and CDR2 (germline): MNHEY, SVGAGI. CDR3 coding DNA: TGTGCCAGCAGCCGTAGTGTAGTGGACATTCAGTACTTC. Translated: CASSRSVVDIQYF.

J is TRBJ2-3 and V is TRBV29-1, with 12 nucleotides matching TRBD1. Looked up from germline, CDR1 is SQVTM and CDR2 is ANQGSEA. The CDR3 extends over 14 amino acids. V shed 7 bases and J 1 base; nucleotides not matched to a gene: 3. CDR3 sequence reads: CSAGDRGRTDTQYF. CDR3 sequence (DNA): TGCAGCGCAGGGGACAGGGGGCGCACAGATACGCAGTATTTT.

The chain is built from TRBV7-8 and TRBJ2-1; 9 bases map to TRBD1. Germline-derived CDR1 and CDR2 are SGHVS and FQNEAQ. V trimming: 3 bases; J trimming: 7 bases; junction bases outside the gene matches: 7. CDR3 size: 15 residues. The CDR3 reads CASSLGQGGLNEQFF. DNA for the CDR3: TGTGCCAGCAGCTTGGGACAGGGTGGGTTGAATGAGCAGTTCTTC. Using reference TRBV7-8 and TRBJ2-1 for the parts outside the CDR3, the full variable domain is GAGVSQSPRYKVAKRGQDVALRCDPISGHVSLFWYQQALGQGPEFLTYFQNEAQLDKSGLPSDRFFAERPEGSVSTLKIQRTQQEDSAVYLCASSLGQGGLNEQFFGPGTRLTVL.

The rearrangement uses TRBV11-1 and TRBJ2-6, with a weak D call TRBD2 (6 bases). The CDR3 extends over 16 amino acids. Germline CDR1 is SGHAT and CDR2 is FQDESV (reference sequence). V lost 1 base, J lost 2 bases, and 9 bases lay in between. The CDR3 DNA sequence: TGTGCCAGCAGCTTAGTATCGGGGGCTGGGGCCAACGTCCTGACTTTC. Translating it yields CASSLVSGAGANVLTF.

This clone was counted a single time. This chain connects TRBV6-2 or TRBV6-3 to TRBJ1-5, with TRBD1 identical over 11 bases. The CDR3 runs to 15 residues. V was clipped by 6 bases and J by 5 bases; unmatched bases: 6. Germline CDR1 is MNHEY and CDR2 is SVGEGT. Here the CDR3 DNA reads TGTGCCAGCAGCGAGGGACAGGGGGTCTATCAGCCCCAGCATTTT. This gives the protein CASSEGQGVYQPQHF.

This chain uses TRBV7-6 with TRBJ1-4; D ambiguous. Looked up from germline, CDR1 is SGHVS and CDR2 is FNYEAQ. This CDR3 region has 17 residues. V was pared by 2 bases and J by 4 bases, with 17 bases between. The CDR3 nucleotides are TGTGCCAGCAGCTTAACCATCCGGACGGCCTATAATGAAAAACTGTTTTTT. This sequence encodes CASSLTIRTAYNEKLFF.